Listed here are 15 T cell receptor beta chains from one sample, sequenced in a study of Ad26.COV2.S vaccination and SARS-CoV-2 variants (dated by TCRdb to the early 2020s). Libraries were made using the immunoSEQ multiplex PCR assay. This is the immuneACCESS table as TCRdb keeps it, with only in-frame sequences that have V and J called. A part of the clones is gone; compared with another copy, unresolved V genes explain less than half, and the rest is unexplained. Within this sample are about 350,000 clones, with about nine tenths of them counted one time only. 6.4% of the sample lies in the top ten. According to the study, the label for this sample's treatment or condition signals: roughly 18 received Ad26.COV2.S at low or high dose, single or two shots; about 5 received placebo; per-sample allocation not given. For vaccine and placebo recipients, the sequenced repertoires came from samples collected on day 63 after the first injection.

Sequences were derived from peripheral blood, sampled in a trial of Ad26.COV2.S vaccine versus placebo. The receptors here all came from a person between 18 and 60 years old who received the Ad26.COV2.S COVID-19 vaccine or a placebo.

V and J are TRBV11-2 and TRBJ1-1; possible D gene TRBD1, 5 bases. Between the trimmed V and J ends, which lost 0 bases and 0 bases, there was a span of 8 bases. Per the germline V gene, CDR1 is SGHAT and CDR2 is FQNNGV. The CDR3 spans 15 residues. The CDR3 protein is CASSLDRVMNTEAFF. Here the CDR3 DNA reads TGTGCCAGCAGCTTAGACAGGGTCATGAACACTGAAGCTTTCTTT.

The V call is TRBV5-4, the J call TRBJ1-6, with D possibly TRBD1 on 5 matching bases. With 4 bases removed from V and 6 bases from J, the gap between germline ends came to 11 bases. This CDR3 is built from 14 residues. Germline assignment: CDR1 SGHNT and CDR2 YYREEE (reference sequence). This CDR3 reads CASSSRESNSPLHF. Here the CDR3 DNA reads TGTGCCAGCAGCAGCAGGGAAAGTAATTCACCCCTCCACTTT. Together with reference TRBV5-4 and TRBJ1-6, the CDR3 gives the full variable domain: ETGVTQSPTHLIKTRGQQVTLRCSSQSGHNTVSWYQQALGQGPQFIFQYYREEENGRGNFPPRFSGLQFPNYSSELNVNALELDDSALYLCASSSRESNSPLHFGNGTRLTVT.

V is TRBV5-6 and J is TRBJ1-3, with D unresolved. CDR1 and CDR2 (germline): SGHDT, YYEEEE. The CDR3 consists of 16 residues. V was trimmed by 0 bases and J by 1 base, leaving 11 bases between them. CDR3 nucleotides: TGTGCCAGCAGCTTGGCAGCAGGTCTATCTGGAAACACCATATATTTT. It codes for CASSLAAGLSGNTIYF.

CDR3 residues: CASSPWTSGIQETQYF. The CDR3 bases are TGTGCCAGCAGTCCCTGGACTAGCGGGATTCAAGAGACCCAGTACTTC. The chain employs TRBV6-2 or TRBV6-3 and TRBJ2-5, with TRBD2 identical over 12 bases. Germline CDR1 reads MNHEY; CDR2 reads SVGEGT. V trimming: 5 bases; J trimming: 2 bases; junction bases outside the gene matches: 6. The CDR3 extends over 16 amino acids.

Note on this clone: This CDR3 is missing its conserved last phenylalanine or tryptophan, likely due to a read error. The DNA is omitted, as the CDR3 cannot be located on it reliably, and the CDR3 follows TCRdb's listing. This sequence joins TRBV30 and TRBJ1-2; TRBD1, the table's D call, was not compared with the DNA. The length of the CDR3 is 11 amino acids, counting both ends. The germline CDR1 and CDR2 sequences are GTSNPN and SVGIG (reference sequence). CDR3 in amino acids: CAWSRLRDLGL.

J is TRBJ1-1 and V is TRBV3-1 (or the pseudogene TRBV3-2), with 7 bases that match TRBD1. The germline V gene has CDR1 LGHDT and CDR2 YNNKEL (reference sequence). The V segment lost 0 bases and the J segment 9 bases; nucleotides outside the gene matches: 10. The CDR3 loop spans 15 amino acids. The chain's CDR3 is CASSQDPTTGRKAFF. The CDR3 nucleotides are TGTGCCAGCAGCCAAGACCCTACGACAGGGAGGAAAGCTTTCTTT.

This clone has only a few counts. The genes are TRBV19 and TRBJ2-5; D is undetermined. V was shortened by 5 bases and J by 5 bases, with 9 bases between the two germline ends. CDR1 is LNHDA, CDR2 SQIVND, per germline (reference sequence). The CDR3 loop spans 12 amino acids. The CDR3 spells CASSPRAETQYF. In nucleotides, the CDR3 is TGTGCCAGTAGTCCTCGGGCCGAGACCCAGTACTTC.

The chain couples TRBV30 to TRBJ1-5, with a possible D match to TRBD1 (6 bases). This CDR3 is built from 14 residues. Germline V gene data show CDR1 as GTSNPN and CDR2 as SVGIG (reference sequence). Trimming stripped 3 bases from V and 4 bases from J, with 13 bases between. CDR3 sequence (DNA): TGTGCCTGGAGACGGAAGGGGGGGAATCAGCCCCAGCATTTT. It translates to CAWRRKGGNQPQHF.

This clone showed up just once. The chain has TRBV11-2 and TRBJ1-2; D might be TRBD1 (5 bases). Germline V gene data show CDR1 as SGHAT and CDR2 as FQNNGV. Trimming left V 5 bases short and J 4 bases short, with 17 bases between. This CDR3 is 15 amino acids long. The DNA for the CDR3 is TGTGCCAGCAGCCCCAACCCGACAGTCATCTATGGCTACACCTTC. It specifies CASSPNPTVIYGYTF.

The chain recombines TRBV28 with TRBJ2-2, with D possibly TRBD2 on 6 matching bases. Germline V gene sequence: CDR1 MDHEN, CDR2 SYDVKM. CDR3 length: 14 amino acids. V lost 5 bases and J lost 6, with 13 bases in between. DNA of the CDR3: TGTGCCAGCAGTCGCCCGGGACTTTCCGGGGAGCTGTTTTTT. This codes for CASSRPGLSGELFF.

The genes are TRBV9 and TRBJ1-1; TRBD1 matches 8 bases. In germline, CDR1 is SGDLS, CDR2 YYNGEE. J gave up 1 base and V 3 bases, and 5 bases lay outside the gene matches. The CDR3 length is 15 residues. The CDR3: CASSGQGFANTEAFF. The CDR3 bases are TGTGCCAGCAGCGGACAGGGGTTTGCGAACACTGAAGCTTTCTTT.

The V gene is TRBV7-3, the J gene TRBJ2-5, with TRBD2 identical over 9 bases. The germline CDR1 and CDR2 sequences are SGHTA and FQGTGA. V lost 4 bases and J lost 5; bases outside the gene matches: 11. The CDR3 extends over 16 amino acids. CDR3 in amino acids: CASSSKWGLAGETQYF. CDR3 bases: TGTGCCAGCAGCTCCAAGTGGGGACTAGCAGGGGAGACCCAGTACTTC.

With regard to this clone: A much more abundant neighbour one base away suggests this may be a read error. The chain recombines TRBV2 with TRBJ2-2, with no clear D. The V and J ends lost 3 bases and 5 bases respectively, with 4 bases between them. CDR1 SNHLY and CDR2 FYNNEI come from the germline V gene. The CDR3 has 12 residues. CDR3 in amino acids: CASSEGTGELFF. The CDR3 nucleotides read TGTGCCAGCAGTGAGGGTACCGGGGAGCTGTTTTTT.

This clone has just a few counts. In DNA form, the CDR3 reads TGTGCCAGTAGTGGAACCGGGACCAACAATCAGCCCCAGCATTTT. The encoded protein is CASSGTGTNNQPQHF. This chain links TRBV19 with TRBJ1-5; a weak D match, TRBD1 (5 bases). CDR3 size: 15 residues. CDR1 LNHDA and CDR2 SQIVND come from the germline V gene (reference sequence). Trimming took 5 bases from V and 3 from J, leaving 14 bases between them.

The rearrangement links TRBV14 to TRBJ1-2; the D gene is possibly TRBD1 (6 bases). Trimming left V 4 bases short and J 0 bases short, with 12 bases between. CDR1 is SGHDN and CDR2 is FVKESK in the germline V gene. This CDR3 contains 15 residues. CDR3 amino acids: CASSRGGVANYGYTF. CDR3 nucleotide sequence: TGTGCCAGCAGCCGCGGGGGCGTAGCTAACTATGGCTACACCTTC.